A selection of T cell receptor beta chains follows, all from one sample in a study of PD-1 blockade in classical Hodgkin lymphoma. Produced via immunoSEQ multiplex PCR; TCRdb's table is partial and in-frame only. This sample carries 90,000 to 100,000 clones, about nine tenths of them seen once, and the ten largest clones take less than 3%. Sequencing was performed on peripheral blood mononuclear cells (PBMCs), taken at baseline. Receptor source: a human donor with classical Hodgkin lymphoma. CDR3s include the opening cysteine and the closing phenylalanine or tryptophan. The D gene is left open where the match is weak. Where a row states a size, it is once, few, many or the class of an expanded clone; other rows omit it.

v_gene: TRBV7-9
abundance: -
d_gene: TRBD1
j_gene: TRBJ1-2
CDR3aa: CASSSPTGSGYTF
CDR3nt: TGTGCCAGCAGCTCGCCGACAGGGAGTGGCTACACCTTC

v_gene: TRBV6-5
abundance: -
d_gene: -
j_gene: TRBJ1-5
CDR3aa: CASSYSGAGNQPQHF
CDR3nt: TGTGCCAGCAGTTACTCAGGGGCCGGTAATCAGCCCCAGCATTTT

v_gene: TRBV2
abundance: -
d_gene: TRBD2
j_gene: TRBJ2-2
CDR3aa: CASSESLLAENTGELFF
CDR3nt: TGTGCCAGCAGTGAAAGTTTACTAGCGGAGAACACCGGGGAGCTGTTTTTT

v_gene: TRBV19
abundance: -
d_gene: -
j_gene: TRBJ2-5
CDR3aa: CASSMVGWETQYF
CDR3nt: TGTGCCAGTAGTATGGTGGGTTGGGAGACCCAGTACTTC

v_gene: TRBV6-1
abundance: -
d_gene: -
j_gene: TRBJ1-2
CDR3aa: CASSGRGVNYGYTF
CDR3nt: TGTGCCAGCAGTGGGAGGGGAGTAAACTATGGCTACACCTTC

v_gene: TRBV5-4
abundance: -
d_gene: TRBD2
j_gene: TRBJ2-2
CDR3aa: CASSLGPAGAGELFF
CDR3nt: TGTGCCAGCAGCTTGGGACCAGCGGGAGCCGGGGAGCTGTTTTTT

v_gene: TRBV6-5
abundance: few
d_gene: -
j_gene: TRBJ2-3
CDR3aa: CASSSWAPHMPHTQYF
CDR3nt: TGTGCCAGCAGTTCTTGGGCGCCCCATATGCCCCATACGCAGTATTTT

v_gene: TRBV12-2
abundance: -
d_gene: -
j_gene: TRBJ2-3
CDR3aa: CASRLIGLASTDTQYF
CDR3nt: TGTGCAAGTCGCTTAATCGGGTTGGCTAGCACAGATACGCAGTATTTT

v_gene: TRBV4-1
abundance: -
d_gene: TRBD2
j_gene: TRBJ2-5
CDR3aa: CASSAAGFPSQETQYF
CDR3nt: TGCGCCAGCAGCGCAGCGGGATTCCCTAGCCAAGAGACCCAGTACTTC

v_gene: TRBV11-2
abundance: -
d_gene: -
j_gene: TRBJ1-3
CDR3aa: CASSPLKGRPVSGNTIYF
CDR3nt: TGTGCCAGCAGCCCGCTTAAGGGGAGGCCAGTTAGCGGAAACACCATATATTTT

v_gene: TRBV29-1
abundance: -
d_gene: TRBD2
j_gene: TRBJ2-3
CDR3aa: CSVEDPGTSGSPDTQYF
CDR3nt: TGCAGCGTTGAAGATCCAGGGACTAGCGGGAGTCCAGATACGCAGTATTTT

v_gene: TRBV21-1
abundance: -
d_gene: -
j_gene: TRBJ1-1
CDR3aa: CASSKVGTGRINTEAFF
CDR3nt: TGTGCCAGCAGCAAAGTGGGGACAGGGAGAATAAACACTGAAGCTTTCTTT

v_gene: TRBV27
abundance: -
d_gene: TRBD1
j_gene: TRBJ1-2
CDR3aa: CASSPFQGGQLNYGYTF
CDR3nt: TGTGCCAGCAGCCCCTTTCAGGGGGGACAGCTCAACTATGGCTACACCTTC

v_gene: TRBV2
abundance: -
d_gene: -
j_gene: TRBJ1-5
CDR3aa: CASSGRVNSNQPQHF
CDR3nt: TGTGCCAGCAGTGGGCGGGTGAATAGCAATCAGCCCCAGCATTTT

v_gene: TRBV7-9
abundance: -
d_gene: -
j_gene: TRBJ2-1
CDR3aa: CASSFRPAGQQFF
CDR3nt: TGTGCCAGCAGCTTTAGGCCGGCGGGTCAGCAGTTCTTC

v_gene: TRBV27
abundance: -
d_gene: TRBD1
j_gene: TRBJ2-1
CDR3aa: CASKGTGTYNEQFF
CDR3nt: TGTGCCAGCAAAGGGACAGGGACTTACAATGAGCAGTTCTTC

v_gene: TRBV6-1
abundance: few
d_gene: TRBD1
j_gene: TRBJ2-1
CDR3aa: CASSERDRVGNEQFF
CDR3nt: TGTGCCAGCAGTGAAAGGGACAGGGTGGGCAATGAGCAGTTCTTC

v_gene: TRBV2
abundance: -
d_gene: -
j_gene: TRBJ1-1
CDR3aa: CASSEALANTEAFF
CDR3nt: TGTGCCAGCAGTGAAGCTCTCGCGAACACTGAAGCTTTCTTT

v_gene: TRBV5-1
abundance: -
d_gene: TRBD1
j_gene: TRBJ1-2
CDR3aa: CASSPLGTGGGYTF
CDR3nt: TGCGCCAGCAGCCCCCTCGGGACAGGGGGCGGCTACACCTTC

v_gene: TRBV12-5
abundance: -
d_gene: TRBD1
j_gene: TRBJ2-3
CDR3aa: CASTRQGVTDTQYF
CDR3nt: TGTGCTAGTACCCGCCAGGGGGTCACAGATACGCAGTATTTT

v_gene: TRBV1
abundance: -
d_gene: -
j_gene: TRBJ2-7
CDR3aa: CTSSPPLAGGTHEQYF
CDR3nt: TGCACCAGCAGCCCCCCCCTAGCGGGAGGCACCCACGAGCAGTACTTC

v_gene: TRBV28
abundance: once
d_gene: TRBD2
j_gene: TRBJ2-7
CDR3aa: CASSTVPAGGPHEQYF
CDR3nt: TGTGCCAGCAGCACCGTCCCTGCGGGAGGACCCCACGAGCAGTACTTC

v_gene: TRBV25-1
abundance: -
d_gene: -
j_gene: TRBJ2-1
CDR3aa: CASSDPIFPGNAQFF
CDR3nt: TGTGCCAGCAGTGACCCGATTTTTCCAGGGAATGCGCAGTTCTTC

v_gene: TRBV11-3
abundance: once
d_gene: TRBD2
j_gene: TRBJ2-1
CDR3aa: CASSGISGSDTYNEQFF
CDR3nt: TGTGCCAGCAGCGGAATCAGCGGGAGCGATACCTACAATGAGCAGTTCTTC

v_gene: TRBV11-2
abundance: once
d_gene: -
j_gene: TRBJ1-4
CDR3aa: CASSLGIAGEKLFF
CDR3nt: TGTGCCAGCAGCTTAGGTATCGCGGGTGAAAAACTGTTTTTT

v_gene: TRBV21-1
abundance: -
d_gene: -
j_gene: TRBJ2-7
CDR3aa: CASSKKWSDSGRDYEQYF
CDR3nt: TGTGCCAGCAGCAAAAAGTGGAGCGACAGCGGGAGGGACTACGAGCAGTACTTC

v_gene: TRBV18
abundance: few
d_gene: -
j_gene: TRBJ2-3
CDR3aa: CASSPGADTQYF
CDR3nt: TGTGCCAGCTCACCCGGAGCAGATACGCAGTATTTT

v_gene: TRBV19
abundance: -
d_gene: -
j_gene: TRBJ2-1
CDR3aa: CASSIDPGRYWDNEQFF
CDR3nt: TGTGCCAGTAGTATAGATCCGGGACGCTATTGGGACAATGAGCAGTTCTTC

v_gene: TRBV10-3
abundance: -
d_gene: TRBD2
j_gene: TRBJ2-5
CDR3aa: CAIGSGIGETQYF
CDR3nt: TGTGCCATCGGTAGCGGGATCGGGGAGACCCAGTACTTC

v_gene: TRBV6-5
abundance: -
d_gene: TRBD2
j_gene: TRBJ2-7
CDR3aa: CASSYRAGELYEQYF
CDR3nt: TGTGCCAGCAGTTACCGCGCGGGAGAGCTTTACGAGCAGTACTTC

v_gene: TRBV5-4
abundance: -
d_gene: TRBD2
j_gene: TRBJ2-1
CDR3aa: CASSFGGLADYNEQFF
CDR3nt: TGTGCCAGCAGCTTTGGGGGACTAGCGGACTACAATGAGCAGTTCTTC

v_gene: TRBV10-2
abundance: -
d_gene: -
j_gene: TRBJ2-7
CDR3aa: CASGLLGRPLTIGEQYF
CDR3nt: TGCGCCAGCGGACTATTGGGTAGACCACTCACTATAGGCGAGCAGTACTTC

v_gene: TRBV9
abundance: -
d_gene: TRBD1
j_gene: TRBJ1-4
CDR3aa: CASSLDGQGTEKLFF
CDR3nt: TGTGCCAGCAGCCTCGACGGACAGGGGACAGAAAAACTGTTTTTT

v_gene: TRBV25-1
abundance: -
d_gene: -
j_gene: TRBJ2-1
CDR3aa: CASSEWEGSGTLRDEQFF
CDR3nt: TGTGCCAGCAGTGAATGGGAAGGATCCGGGACCCTTCGTGATGAGCAGTTCTTC

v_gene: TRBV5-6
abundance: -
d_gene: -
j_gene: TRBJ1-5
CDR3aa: CASSLETGAYSNQPQHF
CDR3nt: TGTGCCAGCAGCTTGGAAACGGGGGCTTATAGCAATCAGCCCCAGCATTTT

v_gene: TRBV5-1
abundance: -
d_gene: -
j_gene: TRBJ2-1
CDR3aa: CASRVYGSYNEQFF
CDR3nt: TGCGCCAGCAGGGTGTATGGCTCCTACAATGAGCAGTTCTTC

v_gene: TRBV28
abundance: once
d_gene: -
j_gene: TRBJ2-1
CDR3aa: CASSVRRAEQFF
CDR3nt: TGTGCCAGCAGCGTTCGGAGGGCCGAGCAGTTCTTC

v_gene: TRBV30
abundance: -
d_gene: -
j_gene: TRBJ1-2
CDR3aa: CAWIRSWGEGGYTF
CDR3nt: TGTGCCTGGATCCGCTCCTGGGGGGAAGGGGGCTACACCTTC

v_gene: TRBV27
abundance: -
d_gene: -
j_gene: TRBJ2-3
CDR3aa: CASSFFSTDTQYF
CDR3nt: TGTGCCAGCAGTTTCTTTAGCACAGATACGCAGTATTTT

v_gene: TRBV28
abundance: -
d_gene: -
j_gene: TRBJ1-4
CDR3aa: CASSLRAGGEKLFF
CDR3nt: TGTGCCAGCAGTTTAAGGGCCGGAGGAGAAAAACTGTTTTTT

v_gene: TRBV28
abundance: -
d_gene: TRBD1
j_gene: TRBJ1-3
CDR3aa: CASTDWTGSSGNTIYF
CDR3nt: TGTGCCAGCACCGACTGGACAGGCTCCTCTGGAAACACCATATATTTT

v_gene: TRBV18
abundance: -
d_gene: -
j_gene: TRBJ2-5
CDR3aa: CASSPLANSFKETQYF
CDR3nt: TGTGCCAGCTCACCGCTGGCTAACTCCTTCAAAGAGACCCAGTACTTC

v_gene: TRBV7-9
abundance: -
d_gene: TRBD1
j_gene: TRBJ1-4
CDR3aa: CASSLALRQGANEKLFF
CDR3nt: TGTGCCAGCAGCTTAGCCCTCCGGCAGGGGGCTAATGAAAAACTGTTTTTT

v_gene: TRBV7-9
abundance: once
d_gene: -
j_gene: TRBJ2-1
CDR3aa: CASSQEIEQFF
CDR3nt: TGTGCCAGCAGCCAGGAAATCGAGCAGTTCTTC

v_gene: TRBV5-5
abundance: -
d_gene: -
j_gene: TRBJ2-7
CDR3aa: CASSSEGDSYYEQYF
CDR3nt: TGTGCCAGCAGCTCCGAAGGAGATTCCTATTACGAGCAGTACTTC

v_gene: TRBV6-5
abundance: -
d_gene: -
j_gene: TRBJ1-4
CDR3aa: CASSGGRGEKLFF
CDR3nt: TGTGCCAGCAGTGGGGGCCGGGGGGAAAAACTGTTTTTT

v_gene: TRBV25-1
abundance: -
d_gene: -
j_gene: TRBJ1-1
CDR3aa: CASSLGTEAFF
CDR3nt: TGTGCCAGCAGTTTGGGAACTGAAGCTTTCTTT